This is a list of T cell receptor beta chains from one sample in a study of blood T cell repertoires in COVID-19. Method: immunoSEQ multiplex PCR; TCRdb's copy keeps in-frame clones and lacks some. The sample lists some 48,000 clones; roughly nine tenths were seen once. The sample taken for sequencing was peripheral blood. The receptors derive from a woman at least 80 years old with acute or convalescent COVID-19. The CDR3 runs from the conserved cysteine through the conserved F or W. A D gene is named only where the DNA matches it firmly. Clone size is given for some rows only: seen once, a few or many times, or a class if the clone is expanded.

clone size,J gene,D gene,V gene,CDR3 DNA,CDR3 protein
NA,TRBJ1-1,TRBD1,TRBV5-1,TGCGCCAGCAGTCCGAAGCCGGACAGGGGGTCGAGCGAAGCTTTCTTT,CASSPKPDRGSSEAFF
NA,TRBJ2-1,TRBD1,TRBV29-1,TGCAGCGGGGCGACAGGGGACAATGAGCAGTTCTTC,CSGATGDNEQFF
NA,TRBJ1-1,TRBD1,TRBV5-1,TGCGCCAGCAGCTCGACAGGGGGCTGGGACGGCACTGAAGCTTTCTTT,CASSSTGGWDGTEAFF
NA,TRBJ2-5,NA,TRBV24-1,TGTGCCACCGGCCAGGGGGGAGAGACCCAGTACTTC,CATGQGGETQYF
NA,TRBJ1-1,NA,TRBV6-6,TGTGCCAGCAGTTCTCAGGGGAGCACTGAAGCTTTCTTT,CASSSQGSTEAFF
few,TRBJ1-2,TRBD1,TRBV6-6,TGTGCCAGCAAGAAGGGGGCAGAGGGCTACACCTTC,CASKKGAEGYTF
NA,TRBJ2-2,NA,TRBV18,TGTGCCAGCTCACCTTCTTTGTTACAGAACACCGGGGAGCTGTTTTTT,CASSPSLLQNTGELFF
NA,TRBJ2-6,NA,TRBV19,TGTGCCAGTACCTATACCCCACCTCAGGGTAACGGGGCCAACGTCCTGACTTTC,CASTYTPPQGNGANVLTF
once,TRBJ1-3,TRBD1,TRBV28,TGTGCCAGCAGTTCCTACACTACGACAGGGACGCGTGGAAACACCATATATTTT,CASSSYTTTGTRGNTIYF
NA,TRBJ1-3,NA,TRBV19,TGTGCCAGTACTACGCTTGACACCTCTGGAAACACCATATATTTT,CASTTLDTSGNTIYF
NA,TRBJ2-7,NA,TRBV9,TGTGCCAGCAGCGTAGGTTGGAGCTCCTACGAGCAGTACTTC,CASSVGWSSYEQYF
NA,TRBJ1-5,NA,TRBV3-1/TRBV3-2,TGTGCCAGCAGCCAGGACACCAATCAGCCCCAGCATTTT,CASSQDTNQPQHF
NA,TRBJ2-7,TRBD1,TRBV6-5,TGTGCCAGCAGGACAGGGCAGGGGTTGTACGAGCAGTACTTC,CASRTGQGLYEQYF
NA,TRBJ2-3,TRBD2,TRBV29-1,TGCAGCGTTGTCGATCGGGGGGTAGGGACAGATACGCAGTATTTT,CSVVDRGVGTDTQYF
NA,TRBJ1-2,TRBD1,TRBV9,TGTGCCAGCAGCGTAGCTCCAGGGGGCGACTATGGCTACACCTTC,CASSVAPGGDYGYTF
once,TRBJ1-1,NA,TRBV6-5,TGTGCCAGCTCGCGGGGAGGTACTGAAGCTTTCTTT,CASSRGGTEAFF
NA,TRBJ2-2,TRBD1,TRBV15,TGTGCCACCAGCAGAGGGGGACAGGGGGACGGGGAGCTGTTTTTT,CATSRGGQGDGELFF
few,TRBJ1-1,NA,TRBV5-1,TGCGCCAGCAGCTTTGGAGGGGTGAACACTGAAGCTTTCTTT,CASSFGGVNTEAFF
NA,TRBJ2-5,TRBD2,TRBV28,TGTGCCAGCAGTCCCCGTCCGGGGGGGTCGGAGACCCAGTACTTC,CASSPRPGGSETQYF
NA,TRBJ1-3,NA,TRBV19,TGTGCCAGTAGTACGACAGGTGACTCTGGAAACACCATATATTTT,CASSTTGDSGNTIYF
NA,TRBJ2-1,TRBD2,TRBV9,TGTGCCAGCAGCGGGGGAGGGTACAATGAGCAGTTCTTC,CASSGGGYNEQFF
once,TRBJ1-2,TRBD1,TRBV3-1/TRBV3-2,TGTGCCAGCAGGGGGACAGGCCTAATAGGAGGCTACACCTTC,CASRGTGLIGGYTF
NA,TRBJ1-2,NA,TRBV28,TGTGCCAGCAGTTTATCAGGGATCTTCTATGGCTACACCTTC,CASSLSGIFYGYTF
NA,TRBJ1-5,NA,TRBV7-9,TGTGCCAGCAGCCCTACGACAGGAAATCAGCCCCAGCATTTT,CASSPTTGNQPQHF
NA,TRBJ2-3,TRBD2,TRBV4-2,TGTGCCAGCAGCCAAGGGGGCGGGGGGCCGGAAGATACGCAGTATTTT,CASSQGGGGPEDTQYF
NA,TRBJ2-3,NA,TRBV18,TGTGCCAGCTCACCCCCCCCCTCAGGGCCGACGACAGATACGCAGTATTTT,CASSPPPSGPTTDTQYF
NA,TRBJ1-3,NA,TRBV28,TGTGCCAGCAGTCCCGTAGCCTCTGGAAACACCATATATTTT,CASSPVASGNTIYF
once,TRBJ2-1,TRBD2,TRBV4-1,TGCGCCAGCAGCCAAGATCTAGCGGGGGGATACAATGAGCAGTTCTTC,CASSQDLAGGYNEQFF
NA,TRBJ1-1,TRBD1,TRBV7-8,TGTGCCAGCAGCCGTGATTGGACAGGGAAGACTGAAGCTTTCTTT,CASSRDWTGKTEAFF
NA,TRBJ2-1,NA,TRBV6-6,TGTGCCAGCAGTTACCAAGGGGGATCCTACAATGAGCAGTTCTTC,CASSYQGGSYNEQFF
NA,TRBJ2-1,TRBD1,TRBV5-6,TGTGCCAGCAGCCACGATACAGGGGAACATTACAATGAGCAGTTCTTC,CASSHDTGEHYNEQFF
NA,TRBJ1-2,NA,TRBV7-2,TGTGCCAGCAGCTTGGCGTCGGGAGGTGGCTACACCTTC,CASSLASGGGYTF
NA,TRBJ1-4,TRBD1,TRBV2,TGTGCCAGCAGTGAAATCACAGGGGGTAGGGGTGAAAAACTGTTTTTT,CASSEITGGRGEKLFF
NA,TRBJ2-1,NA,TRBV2,TGTGCCTGCCGGAAACTAGATGTCGACAATGAGCAGTTCTTC,CACRKLDVDNEQFF
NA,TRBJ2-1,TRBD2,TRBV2,TGTGCCAGCAACCTACTAGCGGGGGGACTTAATGAGCAGTTCTTC,CASNLLAGGLNEQFF
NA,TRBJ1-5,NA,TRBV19,TGTGCCAGTAGTATCGTCAACGAGGAGCCCCAGCATTTT,CASSIVNEEPQHF
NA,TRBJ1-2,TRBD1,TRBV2,TGTGCCGCCTCGGGGACAGGGGCCTATGGCTACACCTTC,CAASGTGAYGYTF
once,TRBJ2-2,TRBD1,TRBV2,TGTGCCAGCAGTGATTTAGGACAGGGGAACACCGGGGAGCTGTTTTTT,CASSDLGQGNTGELFF
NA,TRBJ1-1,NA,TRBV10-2,TGCGCCAGCAGTGAGCGTATCTTTTATAGTCCCAACACTGAAGCTTTCTTT,CASSERIFYSPNTEAFF
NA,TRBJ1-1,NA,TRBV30,TGTGCCTGGAGTTCTCCCCCGGGGAACACTGAAGCTTTCTTT,CAWSSPPGNTEAFF
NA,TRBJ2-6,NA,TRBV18,TGTGCCAGCTCACCAACAGCGGATGGGGCCAACGTCCTGACTTTC,CASSPTADGANVLTF
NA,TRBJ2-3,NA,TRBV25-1,TGTGCCAGCAGTGCGGGTAGCGGAGGTGCAGATACGCAGTATTTT,CASSAGSGGADTQYF
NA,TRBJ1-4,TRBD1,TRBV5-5,TGTGCCAGCAGCCCCGCGGGAGGAGGGACAGACGAAAAACTGTTTTTT,CASSPAGGGTDEKLFF
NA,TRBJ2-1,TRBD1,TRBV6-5,TGTGCCAGCAGAACTGACAGGGACCATGAGCAGTTCTTC,CASRTDRDHEQFF
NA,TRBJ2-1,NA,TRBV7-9,TGTGCCAGCAGCTTATCGGGGGTCAGCTACAATGAGCAGTTCTTC,CASSLSGVSYNEQFF
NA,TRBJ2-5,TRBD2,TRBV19,TGTGCCAGTAGTAAACTAGCGGGAGTCCAAGAGACCCAGTACTTC,CASSKLAGVQETQYF
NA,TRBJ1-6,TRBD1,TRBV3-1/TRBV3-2,TGTGCCAGCAGCCAAGCCGGGACAGATAATTCACCCCTCCACTTT,CASSQAGTDNSPLHF
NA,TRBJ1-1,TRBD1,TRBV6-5,TGTGCCAGCACCACAGATTGGGACAGGCCGTTGGCTTTCTTT,CASTTDWDRPLAFF
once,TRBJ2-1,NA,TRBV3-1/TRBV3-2,TGTGCCAGCAGCCGAAACAGGGGGGGCGATGAGCAGTTCTTC,CASSRNRGGDEQFF
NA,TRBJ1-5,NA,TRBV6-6,TGTGCCAGCAGCGGGACTGTAGGTCAGCCCCAGCATTTT,CASSGTVGQPQHF
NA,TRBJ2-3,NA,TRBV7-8,TGTGCCAGCAGCTTAGACCAGGACGGGGGTACGCAGTATTTT,CASSLDQDGGTQYF
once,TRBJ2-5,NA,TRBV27,TGTGCCAGCAGTTTATCGATAGCTGGCCGGACCCAGTACTTC,CASSLSIAGRTQYF
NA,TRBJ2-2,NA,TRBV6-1,TGTGCCAGCAGTGAACCAGGACTTACCTACTCGAACACCGGGGAGCTGTTTTTT,CASSEPGLTYSNTGELFF
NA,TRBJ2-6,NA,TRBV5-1,TGCGCCGCCAAGGAGGGGACTGGGGCCAACGTCCTGACTTTC,CAAKEGTGANVLTF
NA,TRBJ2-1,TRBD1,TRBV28,TGTGCCAGCAGTTTTCCGGGACAGGGCGCCAATGAGCAGTTCTTC,CASSFPGQGANEQFF
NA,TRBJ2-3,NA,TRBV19,TGTGCCAGTAGTATTAGCGCAGATACGCAGTATTTT,CASSISADTQYF
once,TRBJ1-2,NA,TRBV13,TGTGCCAGCAGCTTATCGGGGGATGGCTACACCTTC,CASSLSGDGYTF